This T cell receptor (beta chain) was sequenced in a study of blood T cell repertoires in COVID-19 (dated by TCRdb to the early 2020s). Regarding the complete study: The collaborator samples originated in the United States, Italy and Spain and spanned the acute and convalescent phases of COVID-19. The prospective study material was composed of cDNA or gDNA derived from T cells, B-cell-depleted T cells, or PBMCs. Deeply sampled blood TCRbeta repertoires from subjects exposed to, actively infected with, or recovered from COVID-19 were included in the dataset. A freely available public database, intended as a resource for researchers studying the immune response to SARS-CoV-2, is where the repertoires were released. Samples came from the ongoing ImmuneRACE study (first 160 participants) plus 1,254 subjects from 6 global collaborators. Sample metadata almost always included a de-identified subject ID, COVID-19 status, age in years and sex. Where available, HLA class I and class II types were obtained from metadata supplied by the sample provider rather than from assay-based typing.

The germline V end is reduced by 3 bases and the J end by 0 bases; junction bases left unmatched: 2. The germline V gene supplies CDR1 SGHRS and CDR2 YFSETQ. From cysteine to phenylalanine, the CDR3 is 14 amino acids long. Only the CDR3 region is kept as DNA, spanning 42 bases read in frame from base 1. The paper's findings and limits, for the study overall: The amount of clinical and demographic metadata varied by source and participant and was provided uncurated.

Whole blood was collected in K2EDTA tubes by collaborating institutions according to the institutions' own protocols. For TCRbeta analysis, collaborators shipped samples as frozen whole blood, isolated PBMCs, or DNA extracted from either of those sample types. TCRbeta CDR3 regions were amplified from genomic DNA using the immunoSEQ Assay, a bias-controlled multiplex PCR. The original methods were these. Nucleated cell counts per sample were estimated from amplification of reference gene primers within the assay. To quantify the absolute abundance of each unique TCRbeta CDR3 rearrangement, sequence reads were collapsed and filtered. For each sample, productive Simpson clonality was calculated by taking the square root of Simpson's diversity index across productive rearrangements. In its TCRdb copy, this immuneACCESS table keeps in-frame sequences only and misses some clones. Where compared with another copy, unresolved V genes explain less than half of these, and the others have no known cause. V and J calls plus clone size are reproduced from that table; the DNA served to infer D and trimming. This sample holds tens of thousands of clones; around 83% were observed only once. The ten most abundant clones make up 5.3% of the sample.

With respect to this clone: There is no known antigen for this receptor. Base qualities are missing; no much larger clone stands one base away.

Sequencing was performed on peripheral blood. This sequence was found in a man aged 50 to 59 with active COVID-19. This sequence uses TRBV5-1 and TRBJ1-1; 7 central bases correspond to TRBD1. The CDR3 region reads CASSSQGVNTEAFF. The bases are TGCGCCAGCAGCTCTCAGGGGGTGAACACTGAAGCTTTCTTT.